A selection of T cell receptor beta chains follows, all from one sample in a study of T cell changes during pregnancy in multiple sclerosis. Using immunoSEQ multiplex PCR, the repertoire was profiled, and TCRdb retains in-frame clones only, with some absent. The data contain 50,000 or so clones, roughly nine tenths of them singletons. This specimen consisted of CD4+ T cells from peripheral blood mononuclear cells, obtained before pregnancy. The receptors come from a female donor with multiple sclerosis, enrolled in a pregnancy study. Both conserved end residues are trimmed from each CDR3.

TRBV7-6	TRBJ2-2	ASSLAPAYSPNTGELF
TRBV28	TRBJ2-7	ASSSKRGLTSYEQY
TRBV5-1	TRBJ1-1	ASSWGGAGTEAF
TRBV19	TRBJ1-1	ASSQYMNTEAF
TRBV7-2	TRBJ2-3	ASSYRGAGGPDTQY
TRBV5-1	TRBJ1-3	ASSLGQGAALSGNTIY
TRBV7-9	TRBJ1-5	ASSTSGMGPQH
TRBV4-1	TRBJ2-5	ASSQGPQGELQETQY
TRBV6-1	TRBJ1-5	ASSGWGAGNQPQH
TRBV6-1	TRBJ1-2	ASISRGGGYT
TRBV5-1	TRBJ2-6	ASSLGLAGLSGANVLT
TRBV10-3	TRBJ2-7	ASGTGGSYEQY
TRBV2	TRBJ1-5	ASSVPENWRWEGNQPQH
TRBV4-3	TRBJ2-7	ASSQAGQGPYEQY
TRBV19	TRBJ2-7	ASSALRDRGYEQY
TRBV4-2	TRBJ2-7	ASSQEATGNGYEQY
TRBV28	TRBJ2-1	ASSFLARERHEQF
TRBV25-1	TRBJ2-2	ASSSQTRVGGELF
TRBV27	TRBJ2-5	ASRKAGLAGRGTQY
TRBV6-1	TRBJ2-2	ATQGWGELF
TRBV25-1	TRBJ2-3	ASSEAGVGTDTQY
TRBV27	TRBJ2-3	ASTLRTGGNQDTQY
TRBV5-6	TRBJ1-1	ASSLPGQGQNTEAF
TRBV19	-	ASSPSTGGGYEQY
TRBV10-3	TRBJ2-3	AISESPGTDTQY
TRBV6-1	TRBJ2-2	ASSETWTGLADYTGELF
TRBV6-5	TRBJ2-3	ASSLLGASTDTQY
TRBV6-5	TRBJ2-1	ASSYSGGTRLREQF
TRBV4-3	TRBJ1-4	ASSQESRGLNEKLF
TRBV30	TRBJ2-6	AWRRGRARSGANVLT
TRBV2	TRBJ1-2	ASSEQGAGGYT
TRBV5-1	TRBJ1-2	ASSPRTDNYGYT
TRBV9	TRBJ2-3	ASSAGQGLSYTQY
TRBV25-1	TRBJ1-2	ASSEYRQGTNYGYT
TRBV19	TRBJ1-2	ASSIAGADYGYT
TRBV30	TRBJ2-7	AWHRGYEQY
TRBV28	TRBJ1-5	ASSDPPLGTGYFQPQH
TRBV5-8	TRBJ2-7	ASSLHRGLSYEQY
TRBV5-8	TRBJ2-2	ASSFRAGELF
TRBV5-1	TRBJ1-1	ASSLDRVNTEAF
TRBV7-9	TRBJ1-1	ASSYTGQANTEAF
TRBV25-1	TRBJ1-4	ASSGASAGGEKLF
TRBV7-9	TRBJ1-1	ASSRGVGTEAF
TRBV7-2	TRBJ1-1	ASSLELSRTEAF
TRBV10-3	TRBJ2-2	AISAQGRAGELF
TRBV27	TRBJ2-2	ASSLRGLGTGELF
TRBV11-2	TRBJ2-1	ASSSLSGDPYNEQF
TRBV25-1	TRBJ2-1	ASRKGEGPFNEQF
TRBV11-2	TRBJ2-5	ASSPGDRTQETQY
TRBV18	TRBJ2-7	ASSPDRQATYEQY
TRBV4-1	TRBJ1-1	ASSQLDRENTEAF
TRBV7-2	TRBJ2-7	ASRLNLLREGEEQY
TRBV29-1	TRBJ1-1	SVADAEAF